This is a list of T cell receptor beta chains from one sample in a study of CD8+ T cells in alopecia areata. The protocol was immunoSEQ multiplex PCR, while the TCRdb copy is restricted to in-frame clones and leaves out a portion. The table records approximately 150,000 clones, 40% to 50% of them present only once. The material sequenced was CD4+ T cells sorted from blood. These receptors originate from a human donor with alopecia areata. The CDR3 runs from the conserved cysteine through the conserved F or W. The D gene is left open where the match is weak. Part of the rows lack a size; the others show once, few, many or a class for expanded clones.

d_gene	v_gene	j_gene	abundance	CDR3nt	CDR3aa
TRBD2	TRBV7-6	TRBJ2-1	NA	TGTGCCAGCAGCCCCAGTGGGACTAGCGGGAGGGTAGGAGAGCAGTTCTTC	CASSPSGTSGRVGEQFF
NA	TRBV5-1	TRBJ2-1	NA	TGCGCCAGCAGCTTGGGTAGCACCCCCTACAATGAGCAGTTCTTC	CASSLGSTPYNEQFF
NA	TRBV9	TRBJ2-1	few	TGTGCCAGCTCCGTGGGCCTTAATGAGCAGTTCTTC	CASSVGLNEQFF
NA	TRBV28	TRBJ2-1	NA	TGTGCCAGCAGTCGCAGGGGAAACGAGCAGTTCTTC	CASSRRGNEQFF
NA	TRBV27	TRBJ2-7	NA	TGTGCCAGCAGTGAACAGGCCTGGGCGTCCTACGAGCAGTACTTC	CASSEQAWASYEQYF
TRBD2	TRBV7-3	TRBJ2-3	NA	TGTGCCAGCAGCGTAGCGGGAGTCACAGATACGCAGTATTTT	CASSVAGVTDTQYF
NA	TRBV5-1	TRBJ2-5	NA	TGCGCCAGCAGCTTGGTAGGAGAAGAGACCCAGTACTTC	CASSLVGEETQYF
TRBD2	TRBV5-1	TRBJ2-7	NA	TGCGCCAGCAGCTTGGATGGGGGGGACGAGCAGTACTTC	CASSLDGGDEQYF
TRBD2	TRBV6-5	TRBJ2-1	NA	TGTGCCAGCAGTGGACTAGCGGGTGAGCAGTTCTTC	CASSGLAGEQFF
TRBD2	TRBV29-1	TRBJ2-7	NA	TGCAGCGTGGTCTCTAGCGGGCCAGCCTACGAGCAGTACTTC	CSVVSSGPAYEQYF
NA	TRBV7-3	TRBJ1-1	NA	TGTGCCAGCAGCTCCGACGGTTGGAACATGAACACTGAAGCTTTCTTT	CASSSDGWNMNTEAFF
TRBD2	TRBV11-2	TRBJ2-3	few	TGTGCCAGCAGCCCTATCGCGGGAGGGCGGACAGATACGCAGTATTTT	CASSPIAGGRTDTQYF
TRBD2	TRBV6-1	TRBJ2-7	NA	TGTGCCAGCAGGACCGGGCGGGAGACCTACGCGCAGTACTTC	CASRTGRETYAQYF
NA	TRBV30	TRBJ2-3	NA	TGTGCCTGGAGTAGCAACACAGATACGCAGTATTTT	CAWSSNTDTQYF
TRBD2	TRBV28	TRBJ2-1	NA	TGTGCCAGCAGTCCTAGCGGGGGGCCATACAATGAGCAGTTCTTC	CASSPSGGPYNEQFF
NA	TRBV2	TRBJ1-4	NA	TGTGCCAGCACTTTCCAGGGAAATAATGAAAAACTGTTTTTT	CASTFQGNNEKLFF
NA	TRBV5-1	TRBJ2-5	NA	TGCGCCAGCAGCCGGAACCAGGGGTCAGAGACCCAGTACTTC	CASSRNQGSETQYF
NA	TRBV28	TRBJ1-1	NA	TGTGCCAGCAGTCAGGACACTGAAGCTTTCTTT	CASSQDTEAFF
NA	TRBV28	TRBJ2-3	NA	TGTGCCAGCAGTTCGACAGGGAGGACAGATACGCAGTATTTT	CASSSTGRTDTQYF
NA	TRBV7-9	TRBJ2-5	NA	TGTGCCAGCAGCTTCGGGACTCTCCAAGAGACCCAGTACTTC	CASSFGTLQETQYF
NA	TRBV6-5	TRBJ2-2	few	TGTGCCAGCAGTTACTCGGGCGGGGAGCTGTTTTTT	CASSYSGGELFF
NA	TRBV14	TRBJ2-1	NA	TGTGCCAGCAGCCATTTTCCCAGCTCCTACAATGAGCAGTTCTTC	CASSHFPSSYNEQFF
NA	TRBV6-5	TRBJ2-1	NA	TGTGCCAGCAGACTAGTCTCCTACAATGAGCAGTTCTTC	CASRLVSYNEQFF
NA	TRBV29-1	TRBJ1-2	few	TGCAGCGTTGAAGTAGTCGGAAGGGACTATGGCTACACCTTC	CSVEVVGRDYGYTF
NA	TRBV29-1	TRBJ1-1	once	TGCAGCGCCCCTTCACGGGAGAACACTGAAGCTTTCTTT	CSAPSRENTEAFF
TRBD1	TRBV10-3	TRBJ1-2	NA	TGTGCCATCAGTGATGACAGGGGATCCTATGGCTACACCTTC	CAISDDRGSYGYTF
TRBD1	TRBV29-1	TRBJ2-5	NA	TGCAGCACCTTAAGGGACAGGGGTCGGGAGACCCAGTACTTC	CSTLRDRGRETQYF
NA	TRBV29-1	TRBJ2-7	few	TGCAGCGTTGCACAGGGCACCTACGAGCAGTACTTC	CSVAQGTYEQYF
NA	TRBV18	TRBJ2-3	NA	TGTGCCAGCTCAGCGATGAGACTATCCACAGATACGCAGTATTTT	CASSAMRLSTDTQYF
NA	TRBV5-4	TRBJ1-1	few	TGTGCCAGCAGACCCCGATCGGGGGTGAACACTGAAGCTTTCTTT	CASRPRSGVNTEAFF
TRBD1	TRBV28	TRBJ1-5	NA	TGTGCCAGCAGTCCCGGGACAGGTAGCAATCAGCCCCAGCATTTT	CASSPGTGSNQPQHF
NA	TRBV20-1	TRBJ2-3	NA	TGCAGTGCTAGCTTAGGTGTTACGCAGTATTTT	CSASLGVTQYF